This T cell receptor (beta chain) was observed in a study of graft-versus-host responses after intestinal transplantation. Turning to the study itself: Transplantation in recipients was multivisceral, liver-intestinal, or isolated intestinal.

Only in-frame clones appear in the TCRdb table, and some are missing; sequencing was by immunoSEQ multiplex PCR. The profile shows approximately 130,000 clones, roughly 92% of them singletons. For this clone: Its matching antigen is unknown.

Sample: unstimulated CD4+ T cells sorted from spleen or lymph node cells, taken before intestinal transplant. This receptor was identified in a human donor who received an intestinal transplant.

CDR3 bases: TGTGCCAGCAGCGGGGACAGGGGGCGCGATGGCTACACCTTC. It codes for CASSGDRGRDGYTF. The chain links TRBV5-5 to TRBJ1-2, with 12 bases identical to TRBD1. After removal of 4 bases from V and 6 bases from J, the junction contained 4 bases not matched to a gene. Germline CDR1 reads SGHKS; CDR2 reads YYEKEE (reference sequence). This CDR3 spans 14 amino acids.